The entry below describes one T cell receptor (beta chain). The record originates from a study of blood T cell repertoires in COVID-19. At the level of the study: COVID-19 samples collected from the United States, Italy and Spain covered acute and convalescent phases. Sources were T cells, B-cell-depleted T cells, or PBMCs; the material itself was cDNA or gDNA.

Patients in Seattle were enrolled during active infection, then followed longitudinally. Original methodology: Amplified reference gene primers provided the basis for estimating nucleated cell counts. Using immunoSEQ multiplex PCR, the repertoire was profiled, and TCRdb retains in-frame clones only, with some absent. The V and J calls and the clone size are those of that table, but D and trimming were determined from the DNA. The sample shows 200,000 to 250,000 clones, 81% of them seen only once. Sequencing was performed on peripheral blood. This sequence was found in a woman of 80 years or more with COVID-19, enrolled during active disease.

Written as DNA, the CDR3 is TGTGCCAGCAGTTTCTTGGCTAGCGGGAGTCAAGAGACCCAGTACTTC. Protein product: CASSFLASGSQETQYF. This chain links TRBV28 with TRBJ2-5, with 10 bases lining up with TRBD2. Germline CDR1 and CDR2: MDHEN and SYDVKM. This CDR3 comprises 16 residues. Germline trimming cut 3 bases from V and 2 bases from J; bases unmatched to any gene: 6.